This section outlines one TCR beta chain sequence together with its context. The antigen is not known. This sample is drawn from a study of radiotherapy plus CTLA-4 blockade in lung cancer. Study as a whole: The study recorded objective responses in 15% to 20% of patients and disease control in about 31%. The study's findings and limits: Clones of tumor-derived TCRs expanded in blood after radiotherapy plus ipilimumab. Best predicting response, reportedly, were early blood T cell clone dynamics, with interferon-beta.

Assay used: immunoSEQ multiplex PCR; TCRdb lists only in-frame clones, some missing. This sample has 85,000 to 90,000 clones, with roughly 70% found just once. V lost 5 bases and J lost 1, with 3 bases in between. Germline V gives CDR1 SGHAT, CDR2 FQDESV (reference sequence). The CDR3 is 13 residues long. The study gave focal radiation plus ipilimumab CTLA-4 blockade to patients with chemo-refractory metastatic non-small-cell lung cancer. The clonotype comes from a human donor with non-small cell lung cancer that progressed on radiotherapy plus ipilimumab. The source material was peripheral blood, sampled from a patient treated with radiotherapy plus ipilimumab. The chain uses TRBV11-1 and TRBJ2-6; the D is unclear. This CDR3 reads CASSRSGANVLTF. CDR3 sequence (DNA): TGTGCCAGCAGCCGGTCTGGGGCCAACGTCCTGACTTTC.